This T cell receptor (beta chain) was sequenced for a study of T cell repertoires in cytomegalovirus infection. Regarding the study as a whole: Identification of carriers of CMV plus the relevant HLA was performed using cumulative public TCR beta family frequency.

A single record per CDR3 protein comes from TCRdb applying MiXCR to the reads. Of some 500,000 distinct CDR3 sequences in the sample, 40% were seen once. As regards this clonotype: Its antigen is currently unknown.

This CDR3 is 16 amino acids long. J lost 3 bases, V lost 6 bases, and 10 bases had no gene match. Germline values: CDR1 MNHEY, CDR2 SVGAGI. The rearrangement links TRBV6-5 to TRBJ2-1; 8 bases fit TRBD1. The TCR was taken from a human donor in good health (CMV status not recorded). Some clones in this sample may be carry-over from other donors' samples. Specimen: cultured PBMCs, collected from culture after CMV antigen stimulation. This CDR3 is CASRDTGQGNYNEQFF. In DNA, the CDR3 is TGTGCCAGCAGAGATACAGGACAGGGCAACTACAATGAGCAGTTCTTC.